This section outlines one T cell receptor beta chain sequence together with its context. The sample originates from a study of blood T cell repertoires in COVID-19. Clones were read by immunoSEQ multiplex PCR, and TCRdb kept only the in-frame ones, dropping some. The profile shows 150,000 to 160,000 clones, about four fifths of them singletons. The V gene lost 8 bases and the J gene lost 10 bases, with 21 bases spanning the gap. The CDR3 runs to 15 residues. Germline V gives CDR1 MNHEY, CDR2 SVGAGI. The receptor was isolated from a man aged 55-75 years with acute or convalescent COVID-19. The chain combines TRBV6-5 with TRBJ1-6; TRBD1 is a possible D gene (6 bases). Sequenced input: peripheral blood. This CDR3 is CASARTAKEGSPLHF. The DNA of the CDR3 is TGTGCCAGCGCCCGGACAGCCAAAGAAGGATCACCCCTCCACTTT.